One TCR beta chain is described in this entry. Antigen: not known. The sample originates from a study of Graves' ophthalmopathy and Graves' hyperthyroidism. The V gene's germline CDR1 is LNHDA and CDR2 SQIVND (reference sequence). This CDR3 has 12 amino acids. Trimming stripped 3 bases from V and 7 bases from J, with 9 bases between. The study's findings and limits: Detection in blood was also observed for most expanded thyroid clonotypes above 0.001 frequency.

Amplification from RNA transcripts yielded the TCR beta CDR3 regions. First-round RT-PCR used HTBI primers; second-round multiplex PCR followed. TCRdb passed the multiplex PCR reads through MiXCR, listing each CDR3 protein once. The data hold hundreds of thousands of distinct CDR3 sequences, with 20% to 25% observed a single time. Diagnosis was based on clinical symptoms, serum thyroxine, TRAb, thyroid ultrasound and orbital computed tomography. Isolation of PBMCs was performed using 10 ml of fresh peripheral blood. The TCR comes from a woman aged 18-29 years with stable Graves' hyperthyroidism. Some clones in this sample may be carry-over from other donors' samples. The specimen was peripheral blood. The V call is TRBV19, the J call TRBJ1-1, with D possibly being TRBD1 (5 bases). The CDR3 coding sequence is TGTGCCAGTAGTATCCGCGACAGTGAAGCTTTCTTT. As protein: CASSIRDSEAFF.